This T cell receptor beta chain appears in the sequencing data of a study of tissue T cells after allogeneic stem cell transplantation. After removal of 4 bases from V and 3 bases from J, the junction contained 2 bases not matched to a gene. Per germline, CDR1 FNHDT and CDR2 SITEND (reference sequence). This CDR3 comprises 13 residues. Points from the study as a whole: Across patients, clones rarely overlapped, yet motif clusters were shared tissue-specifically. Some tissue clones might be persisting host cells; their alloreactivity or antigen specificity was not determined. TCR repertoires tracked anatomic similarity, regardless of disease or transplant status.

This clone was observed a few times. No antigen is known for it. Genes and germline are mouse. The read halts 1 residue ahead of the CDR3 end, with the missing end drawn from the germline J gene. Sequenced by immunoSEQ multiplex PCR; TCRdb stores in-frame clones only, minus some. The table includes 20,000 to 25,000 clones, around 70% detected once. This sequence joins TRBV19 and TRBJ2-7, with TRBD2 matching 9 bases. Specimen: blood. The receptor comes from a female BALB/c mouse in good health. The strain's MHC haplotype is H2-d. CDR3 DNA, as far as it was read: TGTGCCAGCAGTTTGGGGGGGCGCTATGAACAGTAC. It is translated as CASSLGGRYEQY. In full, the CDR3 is CASSLGGRYEQYF.